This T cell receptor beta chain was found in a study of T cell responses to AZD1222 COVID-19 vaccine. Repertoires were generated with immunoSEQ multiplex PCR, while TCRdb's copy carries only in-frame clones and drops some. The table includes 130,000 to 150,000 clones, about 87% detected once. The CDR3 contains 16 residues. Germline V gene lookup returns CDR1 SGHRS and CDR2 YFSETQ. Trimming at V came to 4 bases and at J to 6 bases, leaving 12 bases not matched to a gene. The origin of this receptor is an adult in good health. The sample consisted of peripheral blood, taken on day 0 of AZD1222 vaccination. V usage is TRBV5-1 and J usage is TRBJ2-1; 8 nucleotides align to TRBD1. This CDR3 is CASSPRSETGVNEQFF. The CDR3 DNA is TGCGCCAGCAGCCCACGATCAGAGACAGGGGTCAATGAGCAGTTCTTC. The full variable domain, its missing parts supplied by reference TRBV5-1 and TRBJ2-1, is KAGVTQTPRYLIKTRGQQVTLSCSPISGHRSVSWYQQTPGQGLQFLFEYFSETQRNKGNFPGRFSGRQFSNSRSEMNVSTLELGDSALYLCASSPRSETGVNEQFFGPGTRLTVL.